Reported below is one T cell receptor (beta chain). One entry per CDR3 protein results from TCRdb running MiXCR on the 5' RACE reads. The repertoire holds 250,000 to 350,000 distinct CDR3 sequences, 8.7% seen once, with 3% to 3.5% in the top ten. The sample comes from a study of T cells after yellow fever vaccination. This CDR3 comprises 14 residues. Trimming stripped 2 bases from V and 5 bases from J, with 11 bases between. Germline CDR1 and CDR2: MNHEY and SVGAGI. The specimen comprised CD4+ T cells sorted from PBMCs, sampled 5 days after the yellow fever booster vaccination. This chain links TRBV6-5 with TRBJ2-3; TRBD1 or TRBD2 may be the D gene (5 bases each). The TCR comes from a man between 18 and 35 years old who received the YFV17D yellow fever vaccine. The CDR3 loop is CASSYSGGKDTQYF. CDR3 in DNA: TGTGCCAGCAGTTACAGTGGGGGAAAAGATACGCAGTATTTT.